The rows below give T cell receptor beta chains drawn from one sample of a study of cytomegalovirus exposure and HLA in healthy donors. Assay: immunoSEQ multiplex PCR; the TCRdb copy retains only in-frame clones and omits some. The table includes about 160,000 clones, around 79% detected once. Sequencing was carried out using PBMCs. These receptor sequences come from a woman aged 50 to 65 in good health and CMV-seropositive. The CDR3 runs from the conserved cysteine through the conserved F or W. Fields, in order: V gene, J gene, clone size, D gene, CDR3 protein, CDR3 DNA. The D gene is left open where the match is weak. Clone size is shown for a subset of rows, as once, few, many or a class of expanded clone.

>TRBV4-3|TRBJ1-1|.|.
CASSQILVNTEAFF
TGCGCCAGCAGCCAGATATTAGTGAACACTGAAGCTTTCTTT
>TRBV15|TRBJ2-5|.|.
CATSRDQSPGETQYF
TGTGCCACCAGCAGAGATCAGTCCCCAGGCGAGACCCAGTACTTC
>TRBV4-1|TRBJ2-2|once|TRBD1
CASSPQDRSTGELFF
TGCGCCAGCAGCCCCCAGGACAGGAGCACCGGGGAGCTGTTTTTT
>TRBV19|TRBJ1-1|.|TRBD1
CASRPTGANTEAFF
TGTGCCAGTAGACCTACAGGGGCGAACACTGAAGCTTTCTTT
>TRBV18|TRBJ2-7|few|TRBD1
CASSPQRQGGEQYF
TGTGCCAGCTCACCACAACGACAGGGCGGCGAGCAGTACTTC
>TRBV11-2|TRBJ2-7|.|TRBD2
CASGTSVGEQYF
TGTGCCAGCGGGACTAGTGTGGGCGAGCAGTACTTC
>TRBV4-1|TRBJ2-1|.|TRBD2
CTSSQGLAGEDEQFF
TGCACCAGCAGCCAAGGACTAGCGGGAGAGGATGAGCAGTTCTTC
>TRBV10-1|TRBJ1-2|.|TRBD1
CASSPGQGGYGYTF
TGCGCCAGCAGCCCGGGACAGGGCGGCTATGGCTACACCTTC
>TRBV5-4|TRBJ2-1|once|TRBD1
CASRETGDPYNEQFF
TGTGCCAGCAGGGAAACAGGGGACCCCTACAATGAGCAGTTCTTC
>TRBV2|TRBJ2-1|.|.
CASSGRGRVSSYNEQFF
TGTGCCAGCAGTGGACGCGGCAGGGTGAGCTCCTACAATGAGCAGTTCTTC
>TRBV27|TRBJ2-2|.|.
CASSLFAGPTGELFF
TGTGCCAGCAGTTTATTTGCGGGGCCAACCGGGGAGCTGTTTTTT
>TRBV19|TRBJ2-3|.|.
CASSVPGSLGRNTDTQYF
TGTGCCAGTAGTGTCCCTGGGAGCCTGGGAAGGAATACAGATACGCAGTATTTT
>TRBV4-1|TRBJ2-1|.|TRBD2
CASSAQSRTSGIYNEQFF
TGCGCCAGCAGCGCTCAATCTAGGACTAGCGGTATATACAATGAGCAGTTCTTC
>TRBV5-6|TRBJ1-1|.|TRBD1
CASRLEQGANAEAFF
TGTGCCAGCAGGCTTGAACAGGGGGCAAACGCTGAAGCTTTCTTT
>TRBV27|TRBJ1-3|.|TRBD1
CASRRTGENTIYF
TGTGCCAGCAGGCGGACAGGAGAAAACACCATATATTTT
>TRBV28|TRBJ1-1|.|.
CASSLRVRVEAFF
TGTGCCAGCAGTTTAAGGGTCAGGGTTGAAGCTTTCTTT
>TRBV10-3|TRBJ2-5|.|.
CAISEFQAPQETQYF
TGTGCCATCAGTGAATTTCAGGCACCCCAAGAGACCCAGTACTTC
>TRBV19|TRBJ1-5|once|.
CASSIWRINQPQHF
TGTGCTAGTTCCATATGGCGGATTAATCAGCCCCAGCATTTT
>TRBV7-2|TRBJ1-1|.|TRBD1
CASSLAPGQGAAAFF
TGTGCCAGCAGCTTAGCTCCCGGACAGGGGGCAGCAGCTTTCTTT
>TRBV7-2|TRBJ2-7|.|.
CASSAQGSSYEQYF
TGTGCCAGCAGCGCGCAGGGTAGCTCCTACGAGCAGTACTTC